What follows are 7 T cell receptor beta chains derived from one specimen sequenced in a study of regulatory dendritic cells for organ transplantation (dated by TCRdb to 2016 to 2017). Sorted T cell subsets were CFSE-labeled and co-cultured for around 5 days with allogeneic regulatory or mature dendritic cells at a 1:10 DC:T ratio. To prepare the library, the immunoSEQ multiplex PCR assay was applied. The immuneACCESS repertoire file appears here via TCRdb, limited to in-frame rearrangements. These files lack a portion of the clones; in checked studies, under half of the deficit traces to unresolved V genes, and the cause of the others is not known. The sample includes about 11,000 clones, with roughly four fifths observed a single time. The top ten hold 2.6% of the sample. Antigens of these TCRs are unknown. The sample was memory CD4+ T cells from blood cultured with regulatory dendritic cells. Read against the paper, the sample's cell subset or site label means: CD45RO+ memory T cells. The receptors come from a human donor in good health.

The rearrangement joins TRBV10-1 to TRBJ1-4; weak D call: TRBD1 (6 bases). The CDR3 loop spans 15 amino acids. The germline gives CDR1 WNHNN, CDR2 SYGVQD (reference sequence). V shed 7 bases and J shed 4 bases, with 16 bases lying between them. The chain's CDR3 is CASTGTSGDNEKLFF. DNA for the CDR3: TGCGCCAGCACAGGGACCTCAGGGGATAATGAAAAACTGTTTTTT.

This clone was detected only a few times. V usage is TRBV5-1 and J usage is TRBJ2-2; D is perhaps TRBD2 (5 bases). Germline-derived CDR1 and CDR2 are SGHRS and YFSETQ. V dropped 0 bases and J dropped 5 bases, with 17 bases sitting between them. The CDR3 contains 17 residues. The CDR3 loop reads CASSLAGVGPGTGELFF. The CDR3 nucleotides are TGCGCCAGCAGCTTGGCCGGTGTCGGGCCGGGGACCGGGGAGCTGTTTTTT.

The chain couples TRBV5-1 to TRBJ2-7; 8 bases agree with TRBD1. Trimming took 4 bases from V and 3 from J; bases not matched to a gene: 9. Germline CDR1 is SGHRS and CDR2 is YFSETQ. There are 15 residues in the CDR3. The CDR3, as DNA: TGCGCCAGCAGCCCTCGGACAGGGAGGAACTACGAGCAGTACTTC. This codes for CASSPRTGRNYEQYF. The variable domain in full, completed from reference TRBV5-1 and TRBJ2-7, reads KAGVTQTPRYLIKTRGQQVTLSCSPISGHRSVSWYQQTPGQGLQFLFEYFSETQRNKGNFPGRFSGRQFSNSRSEMNVSTLELGDSALYLCASSPRTGRNYEQYFGPGTRLTVT.

This clone was detected only a few times. The chain carries TRBV7-9 and TRBJ1-4; D gene ambiguous. This CDR3 region has 14 residues. V was cut by 2 bases and J by 7 bases, with 11 bases left in between. Germline loops: CDR1 SEHNR, CDR2 FQNEAQ (reference sequence). The CDR3 here is CASSLQKEGEKLFF. The CDR3 DNA sequence: TGTGCCAGCAGCTTACAGAAAGAGGGTGAAAAACTGTTTTTT.

This chain joins TRBV6-5 and TRBJ1-3; a weak D match, TRBD1 (5 bases). Trimming removed 6 bases at V and 4 bases at J, with 16 bases between. Germline V CDR1 and CDR2: MNHEY, SVGAGI. This CDR3 has 15 amino acids. The CDR3 loop reads CASSQDRDYGNTIYF. CDR3 coding DNA: TGTGCCAGCAGCCAAGACCGGGACTACGGAAACACCATATATTTT.

The chain uses TRBV5-1 and TRBJ1-4; perhaps TRBD1 as D (5 bases). With 0 bases removed from V and 0 bases from J, the gap between germline ends came to 9 bases. CDR1 SGHRS and CDR2 YFSETQ come from the germline V gene. CDR3 length: 16 residues. The DNA for the CDR3 is TGCGCCAGCAGCTTGGTTGGGGGGGCAACTAATGAAAAACTGTTTTTT. It encodes CASSLVGGATNEKLFF.

This clone has more than one count but fewer than ten. The rearrangement joins TRBV6-1 to TRBJ1-1; 7 nucleotides match TRBD1. The germline V gene encodes CDR1 MNHNS and CDR2 SASEGT. After removal of 3 bases from V and 1 base from J, the junction contained 2 bases not matched to a gene. There are 14 residues in the CDR3. The CDR3 DNA follows: TGTGCCAGCAGTGAGACAGGGAAGAACACTGAAGCTTTCTTT. This translates into CASSETGKNTEAFF.